Below are 8 T cell receptor beta chains sequenced from a single sample in a study of cytomegalovirus exposure and HLA in healthy donors. Researchers ran the PCR with 60 Vbeta and 13 Jbeta primers. Method: immunoSEQ multiplex PCR; TCRdb's copy keeps in-frame clones and lacks some. The table includes over 110,000 clones, 79% detected once. The sequencing sample was made of PBMCs. The receptors shown here come from a man between 18 and 29 years old in good health and CMV-seronegative.

This clone appeared a few times. The chain recombines TRBV19 with TRBJ1-2; 7 bases align to TRBD1. Germline V gene data show CDR1 as LNHDA and CDR2 as SQIVND (reference sequence). With 8 bases clipped from V and 6 bases from J, the junction kept 15 bases outside the gene matches. The CDR3 consists of 15 residues. In DNA, the CDR3 is TGTGCCAGTCGTAGGGGGCCCGACTGGAGGAATGGCTACACCTTC. Encoded protein: CASRRGPDWRNGYTF.

The chain carries TRBV15 and TRBJ2-2, with D tentatively TRBD1 (5 bases). This CDR3 comprises 14 residues. V lost 3 bases and J 4 bases, leaving 9 bases between the germline ends. Germline V gives CDR1 LNHNV, CDR2 YYDKDF (reference sequence). The CDR3 protein is CATSRTVPTGELFF. The CDR3 bases are TGTGCCACCAGCAGGACAGTTCCCACCGGGGAGCTGTTTTTT.

The V and J genes are TRBV9 and TRBJ1-3; D is ambiguous. This CDR3 contains 14 residues. Germline CDR1 SGDLS, CDR2 YYNGEE. The germline V and J ends were trimmed by 4 bases and 7 bases, with 15 bases remaining between them. This chain's CDR3 is CASSPILGRNTIYF. The CDR3 DNA sequence: TGTGCCAGCAGCCCAATTTTGGGGAGGAACACCATATATTTT.

This clone was counted a few times. V is TRBV6-6 and J is TRBJ1-5; 7 bases fit TRBD1. J was trimmed by 6 bases and V by 6 bases; bases with no gene match: 8. Germline V CDR1 and CDR2: MNHNY, SVGAGI (reference sequence). The CDR3 has 14 residues. CDR3 coding DNA: TGTGCCAGCAGATCCGGGACAGTCACTCAGCCCCAGCATTTT. This gives the protein CASRSGTVTQPQHF.

This chain joins TRBV5-1 and TRBJ2-2; maybe TRBD2 (5 bases). V lost 4 bases to trimming and J lost 3 bases, with 10 bases between them. Germline V gives CDR1 SGHRS, CDR2 YFSETQ. The length of the CDR3 is 14 residues. CDR3 loop: CASSPTGYTGELFF. The CDR3 DNA reads TGCGCCAGCAGCCCCACGGGGTACACCGGGGAGCTGTTTTTT.

The chain recombines TRBV7-3 with TRBJ2-3, with D tentatively TRBD1 (6 bases). The V gene's germline CDR1 is SGHTA and CDR2 FQGTGA. V was pared by 6 bases and J by 3 bases, with 10 bases between. This CDR3 has 13 residues. This chain's CDR3 is CASRSTGTDTQYF. As DNA, the CDR3 is TGTGCCAGCAGATCTACAGGGACAGATACGCAGTATTTT.

The J gene is TRBJ2-7, the V gene TRBV7-2; the D gene is possibly TRBD2 (6 bases). Trimming took off 1 base at V and 5 bases at J, with 9 bases between the two ends. The CDR3 has 13 amino acids. Germline CDR1 is SGHTA and CDR2 is FQGNSA. The CDR3 nucleotides are TGTGCCAGCAGCTTAGGTTGGGAGGACGAGCAGTACTTC. Translated, it gives CASSLGWEDEQYF.

V usage is TRBV9 and J usage is TRBJ2-1; 8 nucleotides align to TRBD1. The CDR3 sequence is 13 residues long. CDR1 and CDR2 from the germline V gene are SGDLS and YYNGEE. V was clipped by 3 bases and J by 6 bases; unmatched bases: 2. Here the CDR3 DNA reads TGTGCCAGCAGCGCCGGGACAGGCAATGAGCAGTTCTTC. Protein sequence: CASSAGTGNEQFF.